This T cell receptor (beta chain) was sequenced for a study of immune cell composition in non-small cell lung cancer. From germline, CDR1 is SNHLY and CDR2 FYNNEI. With 0 bases clipped from V and 7 bases from J, the junction kept 12 bases outside the gene matches. The CDR3 has 18 residues. Clones were read by immunoSEQ multiplex PCR, and TCRdb kept only the in-frame ones, dropping some. This table holds 1,500 to 2,500 clones, over 70% found once. General study results and limits: Squamous carcinomas (approximately 75%) more often had tumour-associated clones >0.5% than adenocarcinomas (around 33%).

Remarks on this clone: Its antigen is as yet unknown.

The genes are TRBV2 and TRBJ2-1, with 10 bases matching TRBD2. This TCR was sampled from a human donor with non-small cell lung cancer. The specimen sequenced was lung tumor tissue. The CDR3 DNA reads as TGTGCCAGCAGTGAAGCGCTTCCGGGGACTAGCGATCGGAATGAGCAGTTCTTC. Translating gives CASSEALPGTSDRNEQFF.